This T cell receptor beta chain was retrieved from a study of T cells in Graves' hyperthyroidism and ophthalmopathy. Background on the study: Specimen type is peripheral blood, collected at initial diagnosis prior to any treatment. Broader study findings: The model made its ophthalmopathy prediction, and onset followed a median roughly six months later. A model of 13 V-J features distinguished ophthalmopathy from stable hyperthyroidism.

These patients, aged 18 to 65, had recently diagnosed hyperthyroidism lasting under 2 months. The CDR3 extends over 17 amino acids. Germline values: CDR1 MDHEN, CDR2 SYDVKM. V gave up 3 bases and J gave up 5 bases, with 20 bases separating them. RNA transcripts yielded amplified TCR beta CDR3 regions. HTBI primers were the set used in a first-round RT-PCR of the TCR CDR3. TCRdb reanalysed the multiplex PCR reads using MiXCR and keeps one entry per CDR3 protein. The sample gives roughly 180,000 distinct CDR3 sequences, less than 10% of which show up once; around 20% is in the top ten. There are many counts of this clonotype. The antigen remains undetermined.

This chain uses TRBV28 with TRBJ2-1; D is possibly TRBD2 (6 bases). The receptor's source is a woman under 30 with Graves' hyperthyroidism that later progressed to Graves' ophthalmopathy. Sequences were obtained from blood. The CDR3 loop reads CASSFRRRGSPNNEQFF. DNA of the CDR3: TGTGCCAGCAGTTTTCGAAGGCGGGGAAGCCCCAACAATGAGCAGTTCTTC.